The subject of this entry is one TCR beta chain. These data are taken from a study of blood T cell repertoires in COVID-19. The authors' processing: Amplification of reference gene primers was used by the study to estimate nucleated cell counts. The repertoire was sequenced with immunoSEQ multiplex PCR; TCRdb's copy has only in-frame clones and lacks some. V and J calls and clone size follow that table, whereas D and trimming were derived from the DNA. The sample carries about 220,000 clones, about 87% recorded once. The study recruited people aged roughly 18 to 89 years across about two dozen US areas. This CDR3 region has 13 residues. CDR1 is WNHNN and CDR2 is SYGVQD in the germline V gene (reference sequence). Trimming removed 9 bases from V and 5 bases from J, with 13 bases in between.

Sequencing was carried out using PBMCs or T cells enriched from blood (not recorded which). The gene calls are TRBV10-1 and TRBJ1-4; tentatively, D is TRBD1 (6 bases). The clonotype was recovered from a woman under 40 who had recovered from COVID-19. The CDR3 spells CASLRQENEKLFF. For the CDR3, the DNA is TGCGCCAGTTTACGACAGGAAAATGAAAAACTGTTTTTT.